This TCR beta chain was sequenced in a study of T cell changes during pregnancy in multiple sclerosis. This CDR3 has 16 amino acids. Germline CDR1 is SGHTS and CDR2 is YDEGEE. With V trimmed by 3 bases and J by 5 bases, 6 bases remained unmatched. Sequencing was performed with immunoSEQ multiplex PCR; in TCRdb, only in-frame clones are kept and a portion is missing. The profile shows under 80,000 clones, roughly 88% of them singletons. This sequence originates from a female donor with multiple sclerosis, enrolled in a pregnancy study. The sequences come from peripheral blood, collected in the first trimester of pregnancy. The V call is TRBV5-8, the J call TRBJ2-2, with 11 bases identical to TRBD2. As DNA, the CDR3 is TGTGCCAGCAGCTCGATCCGGACTAGCGGGACCGGGGAGCTGTTTTTT. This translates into CASSSIRTSGTGELFF.